This entry lists 18 T cell receptor beta chains sequenced from one sample in a study of cytomegalovirus exposure and HLA in healthy donors. The PCR employed 60 Vbeta primers together with 13 Jbeta primers. Using immunoSEQ multiplex PCR, the repertoire was profiled, and TCRdb retains in-frame clones only, with some absent. The sample has about 140,000 clones, about 86% seen once; the top ten hold roughly 4%. The sequencing sample was made of PBMCs. Receptors were obtained from a middle-aged man in good health and CMV-seropositive.

The chain has TRBV6-6 and TRBJ2-1; tentative D call: TRBD1 (6 bases). This CDR3 has 12 amino acids. Germline-derived CDR1 and CDR2 are MNHNY and SVGAGI (reference sequence). V dropped 5 bases and J dropped 7 bases, with 9 bases sitting between them. The DNA of the CDR3 is TGTGCCAGCAGTCAACAGGGAAATGAGCAGTTCTTC. This codes for CASSQQGNEQFF.

The V gene is TRBV7-9, the J gene TRBJ1-4; 11 bases map to TRBD1. Trimming took 6 bases from V and 8 from J; bases not matched to a gene: 8. The germline V gene has CDR1 SEHNR and CDR2 FQNEAQ (reference sequence). CDR3 length: 15 residues. CDR3 DNA: TGTGCCAGCAGTGGACAGGGGGCTTTATCGGAAAAACTGTTTTTT. Its translation is CASSGQGALSEKLFF.

This chain links TRBV2 with TRBJ1-2, with 8 bases identical to TRBD1. Germline CDR1 reads SNHLY; CDR2 reads FYNNEI. The CDR3 covers 14 residues. The V gene end was trimmed by 7 bases and the J gene end by 2 bases; junction bases not matched to a gene: 6. CDR3 DNA: TGTGCCAGCACCGGGAACAGGGGGAACTATGGCTACACCTTC. It specifies CASTGNRGNYGYTF.

V and J are TRBV18 and TRBJ1-5, with TRBD1 as a possible D gene (5 bases). V gave up 2 bases and J gave up 10 bases, with 12 bases separating them. The V gene's germline CDR1 is KGHSH and CDR2 LQKENI. This CDR3 contains 13 residues. CDR3 coding DNA: TGTGCCAGCTCACCAGACAGTTATAGCCCCCAGCATTTT. This translates into CASSPDSYSPQHF.

This clone was detected once. The rearrangement uses TRBV29-1 and TRBJ1-5; no clear D. The V gene lost 3 bases and the J gene lost 8 bases, with 14 bases spanning the gap. CDR1 is SQVTM and CDR2 is ANQGSEA in the germline V gene. There are 13 residues in the CDR3. The CDR3 coding sequence is TGCAGCGTTGAGGGGAGTCTTGGGGAGCCCCAGCATTTT. This encodes CSVEGSLGEPQHF.

A remark on this clone: Other DNA sequences of this sample code for an identical CDR3. This chain connects TRBV9 to TRBJ1-1, with D possibly TRBD1 on 5 matching bases. The V and J ends lost 0 bases and 7 bases respectively, with 7 bases between them. This CDR3 has 12 residues. Germline lookup yields CDR1 SGDLS and CDR2 YYNGEE. The CDR3 sequence is CASSVGGGEAFF. CDR3 nucleotide sequence: TGTGCCAGCAGCGTAGGGGGGGGTGAAGCTTTCTTT. The whole variable domain, remainder taken from reference TRBV9 and TRBJ1-1, is DSGVTQTPKHLITATGQRVTLRCSPRSGDLSVYWYQQSLDQGLQFLIQYYNGEERAKGNILERFSAQQFPDLHSELNLSSLELGDSALYFCASSVGGGEAFFGQGTRLTVV.

The chain recombines TRBV7-2 with TRBJ2-2; D gene unclear. Germline V gene data show CDR1 as SGHTA and CDR2 as FQGNSA. Trimming left V 1 base short and J 0 bases short, with 9 bases between. The CDR3 has 16 residues. In DNA form, the CDR3 reads TGTGCCAGCAGCTTAGGTGCGGCCGCGAACACCGGGGAGCTGTTTTTT. It yields the protein CASSLGAAANTGELFF.

The V and J genes are TRBV30 and TRBJ2-7; maybe TRBD1 (6 bases). In germline, CDR1 is GTSNPN, CDR2 SVGIG (reference sequence). Between the trimmed V and J ends, which lost 0 bases and 2 bases, there was a span of 8 bases. The CDR3 has 13 residues. The CDR3 bases are TGTGCCTGGAGTGTCGGACAGACCTACGAGCAGTACTTC. It yields the protein CAWSVGQTYEQYF. The full variable domain, with the rest looked up from reference TRBV30 and TRBJ2-7, is SQTIHQWPATLVQPVGSPLSLECTVEGTSNPNLYWYRQAAGRGLQLLFYSVGIGQISSEVPQNLSASRPQDRQFILSSKKLLLSDSGFYLCAWSVGQTYEQYFGPGTRLTVT.

This clone was detected only a few times. The CDR3 DNA is TGTGCCAGCAGCTTACAGGGCCAGCCCCAGCATTTT. Its translation: CASSLQGQPQHF. The chain has TRBV5-6 and TRBJ1-5; D is perhaps TRBD1 (6 bases). Germline lookup yields CDR1 SGHDT and CDR2 YYEEEE. The CDR3 is made up of 12 amino acids. V lost 2 bases to trimming and J lost 7 bases, with 7 bases between them.

The chain uses TRBV7-6 and TRBJ2-2; 7 bases line up with TRBD2. The CDR3 sequence is 18 residues long. The ends lost 7 bases at V and 1 base at J; junction bases unmatched: 15. Germline CDR1 is SGHVS and CDR2 is FNYEAQ. CDR3 amino acids: CASTPGGSAGRNTGELFF. The CDR3 DNA is TGTGCCAGCACCCCCGGTGGATCAGCGGGGCGGAACACCGGGGAGCTGTTTTTT.

This clone was recorded once. The chain links TRBV15 to TRBJ2-1; TRBD1 is a possible D gene (6 bases). V was shortened by 0 bases and J by 8 bases, with 11 bases between the two germline ends. Germline loops: CDR1 LNHNV, CDR2 YYDKDF (reference sequence). The CDR3 has 14 amino acids. This CDR3 reads CATSRERGWHEQFF. As DNA, the CDR3 is TGTGCCACCAGCAGAGAGAGGGGGTGGCATGAGCAGTTCTTC.

This clone was found once. The chain combines TRBV19 with TRBJ2-1; the match to TRBD2 covers 14 bases. The CDR3 is made up of 17 amino acids. J gave up 5 bases and V 2 bases, and 5 bases lay outside the gene matches. Germline values: CDR1 LNHDA, CDR2 SQIVND (reference sequence). CDR3 DNA: TGTGCCAGTAGTATACCTGGACTAGCGGGGGGCAACAATGAGCAGTTCTTC. It translates to CASSIPGLAGGNNEQFF.

This sequence joins TRBV11-2 and TRBJ1-6; no clear D gene. Germline V gene sequence: CDR1 SGHAT, CDR2 FQNNGV. With 1 base removed from V and 3 bases from J, the gap between germline ends came to 4 bases. The CDR3 has 14 residues. The CDR3 DNA reads TGTGCCAGCAGCTTAGTCCTCTATAATTCACCCCTCCACTTT. It yields the protein CASSLVLYNSPLHF. The full variable domain, its missing parts supplied by reference TRBV11-2 and TRBJ1-6, is EAGVAQSPRYKIIEKRQSVAFWCNPISGHATLYWYQQILGQGPKLLIQFQNNGVVDDSQLPKDRFSAERLKGVDSTLKIQPAKLEDSAVYLCASSLVLYNSPLHFGNGTRLTVT.

The genes are TRBV18 and TRBJ1-2, with D possibly TRBD1 on 5 matching bases. The CDR3 consists of 15 residues. The V end was cut by 3 bases, the J end by 1 base, with 12 bases between. Looked up from germline, CDR1 is KGHSH and CDR2 is LQKENI. The CDR3 coding sequence is TGTGCCAGCTCACCCTCAGTGACAGTTAACTATGGCTACACCTTC. It is translated as CASSPSVTVNYGYTF. Variable domain in full (rest from reference TRBV18 and TRBJ1-2): NAGVMQNPRHLVRRRGQEARLRCSPMKGHSHVYWYRQLPEEGLKFMVYLQKENIIDESGMPKERFSAEFPKEGPSILRIQQVVRGDSAAYFCASSPSVTVNYGYTFGSGTRLTVV.

This clone was found a few times. The chain is built from TRBV5-1 and TRBJ1-5; D is unresolved. V lost 0 bases, J lost 0 bases, and 7 bases lay in between. Germline assignment: CDR1 SGHRS and CDR2 YFSETQ. The CDR3 has 15 residues. In nucleotides, the CDR3 is TGCGCCAGCAGCTTGGGCGCGAATAGCAATCAGCCCCAGCATTTT. Its translation is CASSLGANSNQPQHF.

V usage is TRBV4-3 and J usage is TRBJ1-6; no clear D gene. The V gene lost 3 bases and the J gene lost 0 bases, with 3 bases spanning the gap. The CDR3 is 14 residues long. From germline, CDR1 is LGHNA and CDR2 YSLEER. CDR3 in DNA: TGCGCCAGCAGCCACGGCTCCTATAATTCACCCCTCCACTTT. It specifies CASSHGSYNSPLHF.

This rearrangement joins TRBV4-1 to TRBJ2-5, with TRBD2 matching over 10 bases. The J call may not be correct, given that the DNA end is closer to TRBJ2-7. This CDR3 region has 16 residues. The germline V gene encodes CDR1 MGHRA and CDR2 YSYEKL. The CDR3 region is CASSQGGLAGVYEQYF. In DNA form, the CDR3 reads TGCGCCAGCAGCCAAGGGGGTCTAGCGGGAGTCTACGAGCAGTACTTC.

This clone was observed once. The chain links TRBV11-3 to TRBJ2-1; 7 bases align to TRBD2. CDR1 is SGHNT, CDR2 YENEEA, per germline. Losses at the gene ends were 3 bases for V and 2 bases for J; bases not matched to a gene: 10. The length of the CDR3 is 17 residues. CDR3 sequence reads: CASSFDAGLAAYNEQFF. The CDR3, as DNA: TGTGCCAGCAGCTTCGACGCGGGGCTAGCGGCCTACAATGAGCAGTTCTTC.